One T cell receptor beta chain is described in this entry. The sample originates from a study of blood T cell repertoires in COVID-19. Study-wide context: In each case, the material was cDNA or gDNA derived from T cells, B-cell-depleted T cells, or PBMCs.

The CDR3 covers 15 residues. Germline V gene data show CDR1 as SGHRS and CDR2 as YFSETQ. V lost 7 bases and J lost 3, with 19 bases in between. As handled by the study authors: Reference gene primer amplification gave estimated nucleated cell counts. Libraries were prepared by immunoSEQ multiplex PCR; TCRdb keeps only in-frame clonotypes and omits some of them. V, J and clone size reflect that table, while D and trimming were determined from the DNA. The sample has roughly 150,000 clones; 87% are singletons. This rearrangement joins TRBV5-1 to TRBJ2-5; D perhaps matches TRBD2 (7 bases). This TCR came from a human donor in a cohort sampled during active COVID-19. The sequencing input was peripheral blood. CDR3 sequence: CASGRGGLNEETQYF. The CDR3 nucleotides read TGCGCCAGCGGAAGGGGGGGCCTCAATGAAGAGACCCAGTACTTC. Full variable domain (rest looked up from reference TRBV5-1 and TRBJ2-5): KAGVTQTPRYLIKTRGQQVTLSCSPISGHRSVSWYQQTPGQGLQFLFEYFSETQRNKGNFPGRFSGRQFSNSRSEMNVSTLELGDSALYLCASGRGGLNEETQYFGPGTRLLVL.